This TCR beta chain was sequenced in a study of regulatory T cells in long-lasting Graves disease. This clonotype turned up a few times. Combining iRepertoire HTBI primers with Arm-PCR of CDR3 regions, the authors built TCR beta libraries. Each CDR3 protein is one row after TCRdb ran MiXCR on the multiplex PCR reads. The sample holds some 500,000 distinct CDR3 sequences, roughly 13% seen once. Time point reported: newly diagnosed GD, antithyroid drugs for less than 3 months. RNA from PBMCs was the source of the TCR library. These records were also assigned to another study, of T cells in Graves' hyperthyroidism and ophthalmopathy. That publication notes: Expanded thyroid clonotypes (above 0.001) were mostly also found in blood. A 13 V-J signature model discriminated ophthalmopathy versus stable hyperthyroidism.

This clonotype originated in a man aged 25 to 40 with Graves disease. The sequencing used peripheral blood mononuclear cells (PBMCs), collected at new diagnosis, from a patient treated with antithyroid drugs.

Here the CDR3 DNA reads TGCAGTGCCATACTAGGCTCCTACGAGCAGTACTTC. Its protein is CSAILGSYEQYF. This sequence joins TRBV20-1 and TRBJ2-7, with TRBD2 as a possible D gene (5 bases). In germline, CDR1 is DFQATT, CDR2 SNEGSKA (reference sequence). CDR3 size: 12 residues. V was clipped by 6 bases and J by 0 bases, with 9 bases between them.